This passage covers 24 T cell receptor beta chains from one sample sequenced in a study of blood T cell repertoires in COVID-19. Method: immunoSEQ multiplex PCR; TCRdb's copy keeps in-frame clones and lacks some. Here the sample spans a few hundred thousand clones, less than 85% being singletons. Sample: peripheral blood. The receptors were sampled from a woman aged 18-29 years with acute or convalescent COVID-19.

This rearrangement joins TRBV4-2 to TRBJ1-6, with a weak D call TRBD1 (6 bases). The germline gives CDR1 LGHNA, CDR2 YNFKEQ. The length of the CDR3 is 17 residues. With 2 bases removed from V and 5 bases from J, the gap between germline ends came to 16 bases. Here the CDR3 reads CASSQLVGGANNSPLHF. Here the CDR3 DNA reads TGTGCCAGCAGCCAACTAGTGGGGGGGGCGAATAATTCACCCCTCCACTTT.

This sequence joins TRBV11-2 and TRBJ2-7, with D perhaps TRBD2 (5 bases). This CDR3 contains 17 residues. V lost 3 bases and J lost 0, with 18 bases in between. CDR1 and CDR2 (germline): SGHAT, FQNNGV. The CDR3 loop reads CASSLEEGRRFSYEQYF. The CDR3 DNA is TGTGCCAGCAGCTTGGAGGAAGGACGGAGGTTCTCCTACGAGCAGTACTTC.

The V call is TRBV5-6, the J call TRBJ1-5; D unresolved. The V end lost 0 bases, the J end lost 3 bases, and 10 bases lay between the germline ends. Germline V gene lookup returns CDR1 SGHDT and CDR2 YYEEEE. The CDR3 has 15 residues. CDR3 in DNA: TGTGCCAGCAGCTTGGCGGGGAAGGTCAATCAGCCCCAGCATTTT. Translation gives CASSLAGKVNQPQHF. The variable domain in full, completed from reference TRBV5-6 and TRBJ1-5, reads DAGVTQSPTHLIKTRGQQVTLRCSPKSGHDTVSWYQQALGQGPQFIFQYYEEEERQRGNFPDRFSGHQFPNYSSELNVNALLLGDSALYLCASSLAGKVNQPQHFGDGTRLSIL.

The CDR3 DNA is TGTGCCAGCAGTGACCCGGGACAGGGGTACGAGCAGTACTTC. Its protein product is CASSDPGQGYEQYF. The rearrangement uses TRBV25-1 and TRBJ2-7; 10 bases are a match to TRBD1. From germline, CDR1 is MGHDK and CDR2 SYGVNS. This CDR3 spans 14 amino acids. Trimming removed 3 bases from V and 4 bases from J; junction bases left unmatched: 3.

This clone was found a few times. The chain carries TRBV5-1 and TRBJ1-5; TRBD1 might be the D (6 bases). Germline CDR1 is SGHRS and CDR2 is YFSETQ. The CDR3 runs 13 residues. The ends were cut back, 3 bases at V and 6 bases at J, with 10 bases in the middle. The CDR3 DNA is TGCGCCAGCAGCTGGGGGGGCAGTCAGCCCCAGCATTTT. This translates into CASSWGGSQPQHF.

V is TRBV7-8 and J is TRBJ2-7, with D tentatively TRBD1 (6 bases). Trimming cost V 1 base and J 5 bases, with 12 bases left between them. Germline V gene lookup returns CDR1 SGHVS and CDR2 FQNEAQ. The CDR3 extends over 14 amino acids. The CDR3 is CASSLGGRGDEQYF. The DNA for the CDR3 is TGTGCCAGCAGCTTAGGAGGCAGGGGTGACGAGCAGTACTTC.

The gene calls are TRBV5-1 and TRBJ2-7, with 8 nucleotides matching TRBD1. From germline, CDR1 is SGHRS and CDR2 YFSETQ. J was trimmed by 4 bases and V by 4 bases; bases with no gene match: 10. The CDR3 totals 15 residues. The CDR3 DNA sequence: TGCGCCAGCAGCCCGAGAACAGGACAGGGTTACGAGCAGTACTTC. It translates to CASSPRTGQGYEQYF.

The sample holds one count of this clone. The chain has TRBV19 and TRBJ2-2, with 10 bases lining up with TRBD1. Germline V gene sequence: CDR1 LNHDA, CDR2 SQIVND (reference sequence). Losses at the gene ends were 4 bases for V and 5 bases for J; bases not matched to a gene: 7. This CDR3 has 16 amino acids. Written as DNA, the CDR3 is TGTGCCAGTAGTACCCGACAGGGGGCGATAACCGGGGAGCTGTTTTTT. Translation gives CASSTRQGAITGELFF.

The V call is TRBV18, the J call TRBJ2-1, with 8 bases identical to TRBD2. V dropped 1 base and J dropped 5; count of bases not matched to a gene: 7. Germline CDR1 reads KGHSH; CDR2 reads LQKENI. There are 16 residues in the CDR3. The CDR3, as DNA: TGTGCCAGCTCACCACGCGGGACTAGTGATCACAATGAGCAGTTCTTC. This translates into CASSPRGTSDHNEQFF.

J is TRBJ1-4 and V is TRBV19; D perhaps matches TRBD1 (5 bases). Trimming removed 7 bases from V and 0 bases from J, with 12 bases in between. Germline values: CDR1 LNHDA, CDR2 SQIVND (reference sequence). There are 15 residues in the CDR3. The CDR3 DNA follows: TGTGCCAGTATTAGGCGCAGGGCAACTAATGAAAAACTGTTTTTT. Translated, it gives CASIRRRATNEKLFF.

This clone has only one observation. CDR3 region: CASRQIPGQGSTDTQYF. CDR3 coding DNA: TGTGCCAGCAGGCAAATCCCGGGACAGGGAAGCACAGATACGCAGTATTTT. The chain has TRBV28 and TRBJ2-3; 9 bases match TRBD1. V dropped 6 bases and J dropped 0; count of bases not matched to a gene: 10. The CDR3 has 17 amino acids. CDR1 is MDHEN and CDR2 is SYDVKM in the germline V gene.

The V call is TRBV4-1, the J call TRBJ2-3; 7 bases agree with TRBD2. The germline V gene has CDR1 MGHRA and CDR2 YSYEKL. There are 15 residues in the CDR3. The V segment lost 4 bases and the J segment 1 base; nucleotides outside the gene matches: 5. The CDR3 protein is CASSLTSAGTDTQYF. The CDR3 DNA sequence: TGCGCCAGCAGCCTCACTAGCGCTGGCACAGATACGCAGTATTTT.

The V call is TRBV6-5, the J call TRBJ1-6; maybe TRBD1 (6 bases). V was pared by 0 bases and J by 8 bases, with 11 bases between. CDR1 is MNHEY, CDR2 SVGAGI, per germline. The CDR3 runs to 15 residues. DNA for the CDR3: TGTGCCAGCAGTTACTCACAGGGAGATTATTCACCCCTCCACTTT. It is translated as CASSYSQGDYSPLHF.

The V call is TRBV9, the J call TRBJ2-1; TRBD2 matches at 7 bases. This CDR3 is 16 amino acids long. Germline V gene sequence: CDR1 SGDLS, CDR2 YYNGEE. With V trimmed by 4 bases and J by 3 bases, 10 bases remained unmatched. CDR3: CASSLPPAGIYNEQFF. The CDR3 DNA is TGTGCCAGCAGCCTACCACCAGCGGGAATCTACAATGAGCAGTTCTTC.

The rearrangement links TRBV4-1 to TRBJ1-1, with unresolved D. Germline CDR1 reads MGHRA; CDR2 reads YSYEKL. V was shortened by 6 bases and J by 3 bases, with 17 bases between the two germline ends. This CDR3 spans 15 amino acids. CDR3 sequence: CASRPFTRSHTEAFF. DNA of the CDR3: TGCGCCAGCAGGCCTTTCACCAGGTCTCACACTGAAGCTTTCTTT.

The rearrangement uses TRBV9 and TRBJ1-1; D not resolved. This CDR3 has 17 residues. Germline loops: CDR1 SGDLS, CDR2 YYNGEE. V was shortened by 0 bases and J by 2 bases, with 17 bases between the two germline ends. CDR3 bases: TGTGCCAGCAGCGTAGACAAAACGACCGGGAAAAACACTGAAGCTTTCTTT. Encoded protein: CASSVDKTTGKNTEAFF. The full variable domain, with the rest looked up from reference TRBV9 and TRBJ1-1, is DSGVTQTPKHLITATGQRVTLRCSPRSGDLSVYWYQQSLDQGLQFLIQYYNGEERAKGNILERFSAQQFPDLHSELNLSSLELGDSALYFCASSVDKTTGKNTEAFFGQGTRLTVV.

The V call is TRBV7-2, the J call TRBJ2-1; D is perhaps TRBD2 (6 bases). V lost 5 bases, J lost 6 bases, and 14 bases lay in between. The CDR3 is 14 amino acids. Germline CDR1 and CDR2: SGHTA and FQGNSA. CDR3 nucleotides: TGTGCCAGCAGCCTCCCAACTAGCAGCAATGAGCAGTTCTTC. This gives the protein CASSLPTSSNEQFF.

The rearrangement joins TRBV7-8 to TRBJ2-3, with 8 nucleotides matching TRBD1. The CDR3 covers 15 residues. Germline trimming cut 5 bases from V and 6 bases from J; bases unmatched to any gene: 10. Germline loops: CDR1 SGHVS, CDR2 FQNEAQ. CDR3 loop: CASSRGTGPWDTQYF. The CDR3, as DNA: TGTGCCAGCAGCCGAGGGACAGGCCCCTGGGATACGCAGTATTTT.

This chain joins TRBV13 and TRBJ1-1; no clear D gene. V was cut by 0 bases and J by 5 bases, with 16 bases left in between. CDR1 PRHDT and CDR2 FYEKMQ come from the germline V gene (reference sequence). CDR3 length equals 16 residues. In DNA form, the CDR3 reads TGTGCCAGCAGCTTAGGGGTTGGAGCTTCGCGTACTGAAGCTTTCTTT. Encoded protein: CASSLGVGASRTEAFF. Based on the CDR3 plus reference TRBV13 and TRBJ1-1, the full variable domain is AAGVIQSPRHLIKEKRETATLKCYPIPRHDTVYWYQQGPGQDPQFLISFYEKMQSDKGSIPDRFSAQQFSDYHSELNMSSLELGDSALYFCASSLGVGASRTEAFFGQGTRLTVV.

J is TRBJ2-3 and V is TRBV10-1, with 8 bases fitting TRBD2. The trim removed 4 bases at V and 4 bases at J, leaving 4 bases unmatched. CDR3 size: 14 residues. Germline V gives CDR1 WNHNN, CDR2 SYGVQD (reference sequence). The CDR3 DNA reads TGCGCCAGCAGTGCTTCGGGACTAGCAGATACGCAGTATTTT. This sequence encodes CASSASGLADTQYF.

This chain uses TRBV7-7 with TRBJ1-6; a weak D match, TRBD1 (6 bases). Germline V CDR1 and CDR2: SSHAT, FNYEAQ (reference sequence). V lost 5 bases, J lost 1 base, and 15 bases lay in between. The CDR3 is made up of 17 amino acids. CDR3 DNA: TGTGCCAGCAGCCTGAGGGGGGGTAGGTCCTATAATTCACCCCTCCACTTT. Amino acids: CASSLRGGRSYNSPLHF.

The rearrangement uses TRBV6-4 and TRBJ1-6; D is undetermined. The CDR3 spans 14 residues. CDR1 MRHNA and CDR2 SNTAGT come from the germline V gene. V lost 6 bases, J lost 5 bases, and 11 bases lay in between. CDR3 in amino acids: CASSLDGNNSPLHF. The DNA for the CDR3 is TGTGCCAGCAGCCTGGACGGGAATAATTCACCCCTCCACTTT.

As for this clone: The sample contains more than one DNA sequence encoding this CDR3. This chain links TRBV6-5 with TRBJ1-2; D gene unclear. CDR1 and CDR2 from the germline V gene are MNHEY and SVGAGI. Deletions cut 3 bases from V and 2 bases from J, with 7 bases between. The CDR3 sequence is 13 residues long. The CDR3 spells CASSYSQNYGYTF. The CDR3 nucleotides are TGTGCCAGCAGTTATAGCCAAAACTATGGCTACACCTTC.

The chain uses TRBV28 and TRBJ2-1; D might be TRBD2 (6 bases). Deletions cut 3 bases from V and 0 bases from J, with 15 bases between. CDR3 length: 17 amino acids. CDR1 and CDR2 (germline): MDHEN, SYDVKM. The CDR3 spells CASSLGIGGSSYNEQFF. The CDR3 nucleotides are TGTGCCAGCAGTTTGGGCATCGGAGGGAGCTCCTACAATGAGCAGTTCTTC.